Below, one T cell receptor beta chain is given with its context. Its cognate antigen is unknown. The use of a sample-barcoded 5' primer and a J-beta primer mix characterized a second PCR of 7 to 11 cycles. Every cDNA molecule carried a tag from a template-switch adaptor bearing 12 random nucleotides. Each CDR3 protein gets one entry after TCRdb re-called the 5' RACE reads with MiXCR. The sample lists more than 1.4 million distinct CDR3 sequences, roughly 40% seen once, with 7.9% in the top ten. In germline, CDR1 is MDHEN, CDR2 SYDVKM. The CDR3 has 16 amino acids. V lost 4 bases, J lost 1 base, and 14 bases lay in between. Isolating PBMCs gave at least 6 million of these cells per sample. The source of the sample is a study of blood T cells in healthy people across ages. Findings and limits, study-wide: As age increased, TCR beta diversity per million T cells fell in a roughly linear fashion. Versus aged donors, long-lived donors had higher diversity and more naive CD4+ cells.

The sequenced sample was blood. This receptor was taken from a woman under 30 in good health. V gene TRBV28 combines with J gene TRBJ1-3, with unresolved D. The CDR3 coding sequence is TGTGCCAGCAGTTCTCCTGGTGGCAGGTCTGGAAACACCATATATTTT. Encoded protein: CASSSPGGRSGNTIYF.